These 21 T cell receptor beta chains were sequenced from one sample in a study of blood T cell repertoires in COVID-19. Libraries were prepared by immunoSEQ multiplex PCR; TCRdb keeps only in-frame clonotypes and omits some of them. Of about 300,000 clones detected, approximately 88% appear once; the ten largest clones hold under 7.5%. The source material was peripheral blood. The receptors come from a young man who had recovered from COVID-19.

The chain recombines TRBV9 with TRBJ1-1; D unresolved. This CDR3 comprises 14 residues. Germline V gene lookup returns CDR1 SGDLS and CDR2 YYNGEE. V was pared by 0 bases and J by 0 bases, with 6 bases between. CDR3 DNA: TGTGCCAGCAGCGTAGTAAGCCTGAACACTGAAGCTTTCTTT. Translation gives CASSVVSLNTEAFF.

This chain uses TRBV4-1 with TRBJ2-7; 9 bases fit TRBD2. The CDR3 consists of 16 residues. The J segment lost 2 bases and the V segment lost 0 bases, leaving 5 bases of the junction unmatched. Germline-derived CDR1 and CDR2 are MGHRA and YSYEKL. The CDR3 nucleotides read TGCGCCAGCAGCCAAGAAGGCGCGGGAGGGGCCTACGAGCAGTACTTC. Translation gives CASSQEGAGGAYEQYF.

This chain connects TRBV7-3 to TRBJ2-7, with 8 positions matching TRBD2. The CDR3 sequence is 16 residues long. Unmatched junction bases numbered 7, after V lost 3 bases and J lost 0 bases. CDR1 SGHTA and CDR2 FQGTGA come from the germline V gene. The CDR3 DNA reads TGTGCCAGCAGCTTTCTTGCTAGCGGGTGCTCCTACGAGCAGTACTTC. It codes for CASSFLASGCSYEQYF.

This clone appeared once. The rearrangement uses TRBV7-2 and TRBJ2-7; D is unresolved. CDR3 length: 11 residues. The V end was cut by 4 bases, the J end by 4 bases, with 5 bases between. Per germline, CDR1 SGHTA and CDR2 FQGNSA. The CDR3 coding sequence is TGTGCCAGCAGCTCCCATTACGAGCAGTACTTC. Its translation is CASSSHYEQYF.

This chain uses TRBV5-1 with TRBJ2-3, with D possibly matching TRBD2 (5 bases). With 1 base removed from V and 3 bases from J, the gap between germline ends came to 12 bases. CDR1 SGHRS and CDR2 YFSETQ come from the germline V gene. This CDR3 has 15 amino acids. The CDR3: CASSLRTDDTDTQYF. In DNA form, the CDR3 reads TGCGCCAGCAGCTTGAGGACTGACGATACAGATACGCAGTATTTT. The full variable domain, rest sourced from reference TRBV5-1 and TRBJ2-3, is KAGVTQTPRYLIKTRGQQVTLSCSPISGHRSVSWYQQTPGQGLQFLFEYFSETQRNKGNFPGRFSGRQFSNSRSEMNVSTLELGDSALYLCASSLRTDDTDTQYFGPGTRLTVL.

This CDR3 reads CASRTVDKNIQYF. In DNA, the CDR3 is TGTGCCAGCCGGACAGTGGACAAAAACATTCAGTACTTC. V and J are TRBV6-5 and TRBJ2-4, with D perhaps TRBD1 (6 bases). Germline V gene data show CDR1 as MNHEY and CDR2 as SVGAGI. The germline V and J ends were trimmed by 8 bases and 3 bases, with 11 bases remaining between them. The CDR3 has 13 residues.

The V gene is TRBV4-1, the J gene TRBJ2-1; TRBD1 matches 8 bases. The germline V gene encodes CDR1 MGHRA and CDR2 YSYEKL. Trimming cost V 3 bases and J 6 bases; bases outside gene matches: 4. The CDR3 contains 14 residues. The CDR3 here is CASSHRQGSNEQFF. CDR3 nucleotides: TGCGCCAGCAGCCATAGACAGGGGTCCAATGAGCAGTTCTTC.

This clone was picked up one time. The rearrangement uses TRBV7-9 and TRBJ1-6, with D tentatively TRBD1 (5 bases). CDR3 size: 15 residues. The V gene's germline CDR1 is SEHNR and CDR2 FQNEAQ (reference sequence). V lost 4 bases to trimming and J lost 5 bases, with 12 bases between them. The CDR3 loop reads CASSSDSWDNSPLHF. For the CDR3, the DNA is TGTGCCAGCAGCTCCGACAGTTGGGATAATTCACCCCTCCACTTT.

CDR3 loop: CASSYLAGNTEAFF. CDR3 DNA: TGTGCCAGCAGTTACCTCGCGGGGAACACTGAAGCTTTCTTT. The rearrangement links TRBV6-2 or TRBV6-3 to TRBJ1-1, with D unclear. From germline, CDR1 is MNHEY and CDR2 SVGEGT. The germline V and J ends were trimmed by 2 bases and 1 base, with 8 bases remaining between them. The CDR3 is 14 residues long.

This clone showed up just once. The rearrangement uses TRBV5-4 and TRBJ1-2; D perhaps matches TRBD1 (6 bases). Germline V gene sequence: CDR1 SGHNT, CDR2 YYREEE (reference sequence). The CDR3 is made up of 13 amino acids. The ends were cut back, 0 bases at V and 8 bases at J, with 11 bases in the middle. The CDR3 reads CASSLGTGWGYTF. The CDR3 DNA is TGTGCCAGCAGCTTGGGAACAGGGTGGGGCTACACCTTC.

CDR3: CASSESTGYNEQFF. CDR3 sequence (DNA): TGTGCCAGCTCCGAAAGTACGGGGTACAATGAGCAGTTCTTC. The rearrangement joins TRBV18 to TRBJ2-1, with D possibly matching TRBD2 (5 bases). Per the germline V gene, CDR1 is KGHSH and CDR2 is LQKENI. The CDR3 covers 14 residues. V lost 6 bases and J 4 bases, leaving 13 bases between the germline ends.

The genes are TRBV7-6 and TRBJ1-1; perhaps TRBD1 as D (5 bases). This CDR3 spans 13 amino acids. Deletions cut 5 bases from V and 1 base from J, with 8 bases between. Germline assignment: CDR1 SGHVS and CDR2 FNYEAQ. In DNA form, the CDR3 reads TGTGCCAGCAGCACTACAGGGAACACTGAAGCTTTCTTT. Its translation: CASSTTGNTEAFF.

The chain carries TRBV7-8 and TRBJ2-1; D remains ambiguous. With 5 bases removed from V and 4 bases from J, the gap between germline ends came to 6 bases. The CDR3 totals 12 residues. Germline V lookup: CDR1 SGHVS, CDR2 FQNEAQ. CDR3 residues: CASSPVYNEQFF. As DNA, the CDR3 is TGTGCCAGCAGCCCCGTGTACAATGAGCAGTTCTTC. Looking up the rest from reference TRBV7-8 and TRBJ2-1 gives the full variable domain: GAGVSQSPRYKVAKRGQDVALRCDPISGHVSLFWYQQALGQGPEFLTYFQNEAQLDKSGLPSDRFFAERPEGSVSTLKIQRTQQEDSAVYLCASSPVYNEQFFGPGTRLTVL.

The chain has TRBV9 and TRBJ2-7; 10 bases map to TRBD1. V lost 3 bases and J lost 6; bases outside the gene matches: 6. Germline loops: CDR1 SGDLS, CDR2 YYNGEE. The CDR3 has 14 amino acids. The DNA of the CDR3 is TGTGCCAGCAGCGACCCGGGACAGGGGACCGAGCAGTACTTC. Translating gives CASSDPGQGTEQYF. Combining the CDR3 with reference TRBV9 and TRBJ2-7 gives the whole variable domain DSGVTQTPKHLITATGQRVTLRCSPRSGDLSVYWYQQSLDQGLQFLIQYYNGEERAKGNILERFSAQQFPDLHSELNLSSLELGDSALYFCASSDPGQGTEQYFGPGTRLTVT.

CDR3: CASSPGTGGIYEQYF. The CDR3 bases are TGTGCCAGCAGTCCGGGGACAGGGGGTATCTACGAGCAGTACTTC. This chain connects TRBV6-4 to TRBJ2-7; 11 bases line up with TRBD1. The CDR3 runs to 15 residues. Germline lookup yields CDR1 MRHNA and CDR2 SNTAGT. Trimming at V came to 5 bases and at J to 3 bases, leaving 6 bases not matched to a gene.

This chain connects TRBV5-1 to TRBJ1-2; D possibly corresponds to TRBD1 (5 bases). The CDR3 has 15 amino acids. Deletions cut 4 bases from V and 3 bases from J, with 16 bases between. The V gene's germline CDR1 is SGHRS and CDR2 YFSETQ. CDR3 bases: TGCGCCAGCAGCCAAGACGCCGGGGACTACTATGGCTACACCTTC. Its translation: CASSQDAGDYYGYTF.

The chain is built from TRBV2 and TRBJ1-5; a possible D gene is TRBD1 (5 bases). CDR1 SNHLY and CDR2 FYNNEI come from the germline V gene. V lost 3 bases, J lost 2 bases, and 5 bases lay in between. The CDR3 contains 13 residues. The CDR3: CASSDRGNQPQHF. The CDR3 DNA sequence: TGTGCCAGCAGTGACAGGGGCAATCAGCCCCAGCATTTT.

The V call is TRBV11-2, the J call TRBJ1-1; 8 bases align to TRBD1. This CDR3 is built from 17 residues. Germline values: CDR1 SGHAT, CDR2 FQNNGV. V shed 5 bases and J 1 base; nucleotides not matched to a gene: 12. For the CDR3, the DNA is TGTGCCAGCAGCCTCAGACAGGGGAGAGGGGAGAACACTGAAGCTTTCTTT. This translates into CASSLRQGRGENTEAFF.

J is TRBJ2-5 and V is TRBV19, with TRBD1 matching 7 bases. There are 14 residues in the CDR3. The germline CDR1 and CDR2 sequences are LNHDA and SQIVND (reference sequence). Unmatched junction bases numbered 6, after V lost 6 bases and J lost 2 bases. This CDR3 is CASSADRAQETQYF. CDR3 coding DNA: TGTGCCAGTAGCGCCGACAGGGCGCAAGAGACCCAGTACTTC.

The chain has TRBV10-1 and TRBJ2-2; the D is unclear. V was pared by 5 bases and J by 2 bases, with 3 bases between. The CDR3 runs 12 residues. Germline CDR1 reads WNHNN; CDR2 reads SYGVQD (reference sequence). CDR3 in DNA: TGCGCCAGCAGTCCAAACACCGGGGAGCTGTTTTTT. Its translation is CASSPNTGELFF.

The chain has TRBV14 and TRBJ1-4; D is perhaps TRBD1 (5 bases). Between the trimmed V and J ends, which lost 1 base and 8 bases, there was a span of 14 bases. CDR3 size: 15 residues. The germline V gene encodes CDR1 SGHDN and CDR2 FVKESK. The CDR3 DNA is TGTGCCAGCAGCCAAGCTTCAGGGCGCGGAGAAAAACTGTTTTTT. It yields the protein CASSQASGRGEKLFF. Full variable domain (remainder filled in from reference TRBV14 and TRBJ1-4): EAGVTQFPSHSVIEKGQTVTLRCDPISGHDNLYWYRRVMGKEIKFLLHFVKESKQDESGMPNNRFLAERTGGTYSTLKVQPAELEDSGVYFCASSQASGRGEKLFFGSGTQLSVL.